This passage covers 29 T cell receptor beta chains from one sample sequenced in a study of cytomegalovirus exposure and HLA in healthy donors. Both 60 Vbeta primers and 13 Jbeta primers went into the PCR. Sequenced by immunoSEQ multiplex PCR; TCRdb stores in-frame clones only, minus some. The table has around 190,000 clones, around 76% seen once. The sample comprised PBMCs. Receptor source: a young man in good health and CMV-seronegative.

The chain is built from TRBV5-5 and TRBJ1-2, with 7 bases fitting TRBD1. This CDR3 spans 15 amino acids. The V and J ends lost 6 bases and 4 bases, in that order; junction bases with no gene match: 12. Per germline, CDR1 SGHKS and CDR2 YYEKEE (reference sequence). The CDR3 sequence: CASNNWDSGSYGYTF. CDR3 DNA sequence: TGTGCCAGCAACAACTGGGACAGTGGGAGCTATGGCTACACCTTC.

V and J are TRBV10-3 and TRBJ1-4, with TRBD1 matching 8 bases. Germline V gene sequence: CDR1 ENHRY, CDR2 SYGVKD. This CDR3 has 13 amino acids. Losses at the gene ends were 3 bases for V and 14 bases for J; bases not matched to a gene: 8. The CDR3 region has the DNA TGTGCCATCAGTGATACCCCAGGGGGCGGTCTGTTTTTT. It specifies CAISDTPGGGLFF.

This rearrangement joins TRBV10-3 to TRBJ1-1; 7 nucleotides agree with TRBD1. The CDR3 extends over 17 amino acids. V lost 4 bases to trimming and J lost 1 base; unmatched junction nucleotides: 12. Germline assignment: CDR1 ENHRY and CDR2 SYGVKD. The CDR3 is CAISGKQGSVWNTEAFF. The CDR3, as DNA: TGTGCCATCAGTGGGAAACAGGGGTCGGTTTGGAACACTGAAGCTTTCTTT.

CDR3 in DNA: TGTGCCAGCAAGACTCGGGTCGGAGAGCAGTACTTC. Protein: CASKTRVGEQYF. V gene TRBV28 combines with J gene TRBJ2-7; D gene uncertain. Between the trimmed V and J ends, which lost 7 bases and 7 bases, there was a span of 14 bases. CDR3 size: 12 residues. CDR1 MDHEN and CDR2 SYDVKM come from the germline V gene.

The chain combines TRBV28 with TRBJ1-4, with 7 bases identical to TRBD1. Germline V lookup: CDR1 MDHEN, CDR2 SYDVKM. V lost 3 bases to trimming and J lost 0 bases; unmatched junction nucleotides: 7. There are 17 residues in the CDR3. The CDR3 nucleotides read TGTGCCAGCAGTTTTTACAGGGGTCGATCAACTAATGAAAAACTGTTTTTT. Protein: CASSFYRGRSTNEKLFF.

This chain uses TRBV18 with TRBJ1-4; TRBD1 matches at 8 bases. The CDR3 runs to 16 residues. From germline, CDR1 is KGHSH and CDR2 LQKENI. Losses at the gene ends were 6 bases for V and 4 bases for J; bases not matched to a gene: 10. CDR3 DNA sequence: TGTGCCAGCTCGTTTGGACAGGGCCCCCTTAATGAAAAACTGTTTTTT. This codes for CASSFGQGPLNEKLFF.

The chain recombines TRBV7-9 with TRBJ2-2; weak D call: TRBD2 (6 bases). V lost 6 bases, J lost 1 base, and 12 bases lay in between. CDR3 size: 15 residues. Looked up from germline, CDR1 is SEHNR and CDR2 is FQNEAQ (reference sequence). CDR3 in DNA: TGTGCCAGCAGGTCACACGGGAGGAACACCGGGGAGCTGTTTTTT. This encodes CASRSHGRNTGELFF.

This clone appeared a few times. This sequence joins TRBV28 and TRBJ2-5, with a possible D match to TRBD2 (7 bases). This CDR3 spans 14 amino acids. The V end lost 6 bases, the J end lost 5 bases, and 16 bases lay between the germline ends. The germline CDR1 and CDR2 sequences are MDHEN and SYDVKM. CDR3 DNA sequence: TGTGCCAGCAGGCGCCGCGGGGGCTATGAGACCCAGTACTTC. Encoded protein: CASRRRGGYETQYF. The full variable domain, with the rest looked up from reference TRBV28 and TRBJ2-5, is DVKVTQSSRYLVKRTGEKVFLECVQDMDHENMFWYRQDPGLGLRLIYFSYDVKMKEKGDIPEGYSVSREKKERFSLILESASTNQTSMYLCASRRRGGYETQYFGPGTRLLVL.

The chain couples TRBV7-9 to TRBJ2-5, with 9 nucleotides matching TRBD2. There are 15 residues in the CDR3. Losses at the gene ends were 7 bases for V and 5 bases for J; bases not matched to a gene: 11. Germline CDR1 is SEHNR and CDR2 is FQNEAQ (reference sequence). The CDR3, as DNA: TGTGCCAGCAATTCCGATCTAGCGGGATTCGAGACCCAGTACTTC. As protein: CASNSDLAGFETQYF.

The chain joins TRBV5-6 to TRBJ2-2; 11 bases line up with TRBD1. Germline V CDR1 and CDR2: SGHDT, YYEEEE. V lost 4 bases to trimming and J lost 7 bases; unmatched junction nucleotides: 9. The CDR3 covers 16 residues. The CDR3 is CASSKRTGGAGGELFF. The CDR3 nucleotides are TGTGCCAGCAGCAAAAGGACAGGGGGCGCCGGCGGGGAGCTGTTTTTT.

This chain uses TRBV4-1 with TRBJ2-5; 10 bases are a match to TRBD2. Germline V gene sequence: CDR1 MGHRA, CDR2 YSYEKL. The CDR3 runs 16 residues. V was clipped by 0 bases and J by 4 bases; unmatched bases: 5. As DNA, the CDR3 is TGCGCCAGCAGCCAAGAACCCAGCGGGAGGGGAGAGACCCAGTACTTC. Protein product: CASSQEPSGRGETQYF.

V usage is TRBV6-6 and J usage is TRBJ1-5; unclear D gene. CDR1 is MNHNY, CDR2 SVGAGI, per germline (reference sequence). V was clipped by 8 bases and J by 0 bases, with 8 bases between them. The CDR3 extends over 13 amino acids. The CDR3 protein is CASGGNSNQPQHF. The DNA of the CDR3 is TGTGCCAGCGGAGGAAATAGCAATCAGCCCCAGCATTTT.

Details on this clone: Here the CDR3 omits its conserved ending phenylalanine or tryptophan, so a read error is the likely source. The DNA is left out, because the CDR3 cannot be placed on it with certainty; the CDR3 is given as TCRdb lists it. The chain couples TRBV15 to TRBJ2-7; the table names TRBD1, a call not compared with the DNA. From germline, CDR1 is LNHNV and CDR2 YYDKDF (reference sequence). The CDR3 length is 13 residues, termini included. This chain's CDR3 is CATSRDLLGQVSY.

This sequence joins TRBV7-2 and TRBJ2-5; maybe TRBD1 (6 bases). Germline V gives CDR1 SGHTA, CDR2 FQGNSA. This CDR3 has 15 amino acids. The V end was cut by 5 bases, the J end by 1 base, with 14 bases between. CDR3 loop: CASSHTRDIQETQYF. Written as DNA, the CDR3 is TGTGCCAGCAGCCACACCCGGGACATCCAAGAGACCCAGTACTTC.

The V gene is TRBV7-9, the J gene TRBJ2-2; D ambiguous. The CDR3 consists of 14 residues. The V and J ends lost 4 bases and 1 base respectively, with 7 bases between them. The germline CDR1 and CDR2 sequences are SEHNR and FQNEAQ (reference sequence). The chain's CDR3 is CASSSVLNTGELFF. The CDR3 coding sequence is TGTGCCAGCAGCTCGGTTCTGAACACCGGGGAGCTGTTTTTT.

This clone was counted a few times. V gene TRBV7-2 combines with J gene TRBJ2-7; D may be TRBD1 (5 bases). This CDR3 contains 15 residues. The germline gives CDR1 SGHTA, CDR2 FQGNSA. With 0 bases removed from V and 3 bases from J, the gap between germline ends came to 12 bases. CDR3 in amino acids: CASSLAGQGYYEQYF. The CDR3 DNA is TGTGCCAGCAGCTTAGCGGGGCAGGGTTACTACGAGCAGTACTTC.

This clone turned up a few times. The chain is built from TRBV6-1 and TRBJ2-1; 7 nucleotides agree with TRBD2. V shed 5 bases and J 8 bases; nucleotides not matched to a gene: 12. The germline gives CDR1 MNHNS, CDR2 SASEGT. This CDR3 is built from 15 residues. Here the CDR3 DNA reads TGTGCCAGCAGTCTAAGCCGGGAGGTCCGTTATGAGCAGTTCTTC. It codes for CASSLSREVRYEQFF.

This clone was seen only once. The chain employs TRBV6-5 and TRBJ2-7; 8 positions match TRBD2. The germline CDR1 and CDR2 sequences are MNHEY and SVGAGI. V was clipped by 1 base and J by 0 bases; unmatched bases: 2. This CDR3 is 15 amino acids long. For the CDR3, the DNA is TGTGCCAGCAGTTACTTCAGCGGGAGCTCCTACGAGCAGTACTTC. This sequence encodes CASSYFSGSSYEQYF.

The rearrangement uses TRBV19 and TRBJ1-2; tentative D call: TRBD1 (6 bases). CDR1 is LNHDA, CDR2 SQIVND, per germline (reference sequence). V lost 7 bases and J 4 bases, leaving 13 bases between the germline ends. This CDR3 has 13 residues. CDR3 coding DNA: TGTGCCAGTAAAACGGGGGGCAGCTATGGCTACACCTTC. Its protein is CASKTGGSYGYTF.

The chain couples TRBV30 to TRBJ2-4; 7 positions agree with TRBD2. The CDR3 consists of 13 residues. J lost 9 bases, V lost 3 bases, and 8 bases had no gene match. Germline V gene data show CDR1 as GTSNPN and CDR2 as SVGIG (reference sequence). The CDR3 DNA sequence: TGTGCCTGGAGATGGGGGACTAATCCCATTCAGTACTTC. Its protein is CAWRWGTNPIQYF.

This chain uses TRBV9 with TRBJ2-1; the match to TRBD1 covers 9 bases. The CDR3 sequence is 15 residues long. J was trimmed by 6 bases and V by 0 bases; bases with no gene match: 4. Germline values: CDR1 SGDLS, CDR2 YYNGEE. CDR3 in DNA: TGTGCCAGCAGCGTAGATATGACAGGGGGCAATGAGCAGTTCTTC. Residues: CASSVDMTGGNEQFF.

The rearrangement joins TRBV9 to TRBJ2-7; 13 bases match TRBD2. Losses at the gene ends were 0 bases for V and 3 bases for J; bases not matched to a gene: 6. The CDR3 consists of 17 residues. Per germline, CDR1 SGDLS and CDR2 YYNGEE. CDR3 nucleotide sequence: TGTGCCAGCAGCGTAGAAGGTAGGACTAGCGGGAGCTACGAGCAGTACTTC. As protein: CASSVEGRTSGSYEQYF.

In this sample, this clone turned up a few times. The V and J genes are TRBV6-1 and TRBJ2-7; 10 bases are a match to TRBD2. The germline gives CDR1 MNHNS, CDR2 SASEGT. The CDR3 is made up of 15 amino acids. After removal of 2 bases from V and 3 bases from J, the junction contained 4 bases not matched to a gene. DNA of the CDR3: TGTGCCAGCAGTGAATCTAGCGGGAGCTTCTACGAGCAGTACTTC. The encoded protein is CASSESSGSFYEQYF.

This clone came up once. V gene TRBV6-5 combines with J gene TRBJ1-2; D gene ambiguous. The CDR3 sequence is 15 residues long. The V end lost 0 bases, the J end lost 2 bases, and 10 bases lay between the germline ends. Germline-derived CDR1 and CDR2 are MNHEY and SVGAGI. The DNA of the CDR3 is TGTGCCAGCAGTTACTCGAGGGTCCTAAACTATGGCTACACCTTC. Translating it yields CASSYSRVLNYGYTF.

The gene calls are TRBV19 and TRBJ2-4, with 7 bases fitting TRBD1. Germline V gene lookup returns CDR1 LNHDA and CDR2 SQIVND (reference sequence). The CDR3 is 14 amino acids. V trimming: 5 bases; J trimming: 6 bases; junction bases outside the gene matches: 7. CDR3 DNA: TGTGCCAGTAGTGCCCGACAGGGAAGAAACATTCAGTACTTC. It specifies CASSARQGRNIQYF.

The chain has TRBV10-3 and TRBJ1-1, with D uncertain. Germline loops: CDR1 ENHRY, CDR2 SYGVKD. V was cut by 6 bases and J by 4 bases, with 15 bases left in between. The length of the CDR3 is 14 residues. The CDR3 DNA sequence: TGTGCCATCAGGTCATCGGGGATATTCACTGAAGCTTTCTTT. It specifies CAIRSSGIFTEAFF.

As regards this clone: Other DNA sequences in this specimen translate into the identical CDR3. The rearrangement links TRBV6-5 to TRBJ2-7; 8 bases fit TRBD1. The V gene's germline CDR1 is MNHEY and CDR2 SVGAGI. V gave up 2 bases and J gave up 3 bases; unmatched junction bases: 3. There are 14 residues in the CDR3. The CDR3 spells CASSYGTGGYEQYF. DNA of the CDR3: TGTGCCAGCAGTTACGGGACAGGCGGCTACGAGCAGTACTTC.

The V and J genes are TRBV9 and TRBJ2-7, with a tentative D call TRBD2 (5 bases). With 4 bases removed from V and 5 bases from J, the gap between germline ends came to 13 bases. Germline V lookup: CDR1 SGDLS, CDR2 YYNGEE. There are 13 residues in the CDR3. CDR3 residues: CASSPGVADEQYF. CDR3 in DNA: TGTGCCAGCAGCCCCGGGGTGGCGGACGAGCAGTACTTC.

For the CDR3, the DNA is TGCAGCGTTGAAGTGGGTACTAGCGGGTTTACTGAGCAGTTCTTC. Encoded protein: CSVEVGTSGFTEQFF. The chain joins TRBV29-1 to TRBJ2-1; TRBD2 matches at 9 bases. J lost 9 bases, V lost 1 base, and 10 bases had no gene match. Germline CDR1 is SQVTM and CDR2 is ANQGSEA. The CDR3 covers 15 residues.